Presented here are 10 T cell receptor beta chains from one specimen sequenced in a study of T-cell memory formation after mild COVID-19. TCRdb re-called the 5' RACE reads through MiXCR, storing one row per CDR3 protein. The repertoire includes around 370,000 distinct CDR3 sequences, approximately 21% of them detected once, and approximately 12% sits in the top ten. Sequenced input: PBMCs or a T cell subset sorted from them (not recorded which). The receptors come from an adult woman who had mild COVID-19 (a few samples of this study predate the infection). Cell type and time point are not known.

CDR3 residues: CASRMLGAQETQYF. The CDR3 nucleotides read TGTGCCAGCAGGATGCTGGGGGCACAAGAGACCCAGTACTTC. J is TRBJ2-5 and V is TRBV27; perhaps TRBD1 as D (6 bases). Germline V gene lookup returns CDR1 MNHEY and CDR2 SMNVEV (reference sequence). Trimming took off 6 bases at V and 2 bases at J, with 13 bases between the two ends. The CDR3 spans 14 residues.

A note on this clonotype: A read error may explain this, as a much larger clone is one base away. The chain has TRBV18 and TRBJ2-7, with D perhaps TRBD1 (6 bases). This CDR3 region has 14 residues. V was pared by 5 bases and J by 2 bases, with 13 bases between. Germline CDR1 KGHSH, CDR2 LQKENI. In nucleotides, the CDR3 is TGTGCCAGCTCAAGCCACGGGACACCCTACGAGCAGTACTTC. Its translation: CASSSHGTPYEQYF.

This clonotype was seen a handful of times. The V gene is TRBV18, the J gene TRBJ2-7; 9 nucleotides line up with TRBD1. Germline CDR1 and CDR2: KGHSH and LQKENI. J was trimmed by 2 bases and V by 6 bases; bases with no gene match: 8. The CDR3 is 15 amino acids. For the CDR3, the DNA is TGTGCCAGCTCTCGCGGACAGGGGCCTGCCTACGAGCAGTACTTC. Its protein is CASSRGQGPAYEQYF.

This sequence joins TRBV5-1 and TRBJ1-2, with a possible D match to TRBD1 (5 bases). Trimming pared 3 bases from V and 2 bases from J, leaving 17 bases between. Germline CDR1 and CDR2: SGHRS and YFSETQ. The CDR3 runs 16 residues. CDR3 sequence (DNA): TGCGCCAGCAGCTCCGGAGGCCAGGGACTGAACTATGGCTACACCTTC. Amino acids: CASSSGGQGLNYGYTF.

The chain has TRBV9 and TRBJ1-6; D is possibly TRBD1 (5 bases). This CDR3 spans 14 amino acids. Germline values: CDR1 SGDLS, CDR2 YYNGEE. Trimming stripped 0 bases from V and 7 bases from J, with 8 bases between. CDR3 protein: CASSVGGGNSPLHF. The CDR3, as DNA: TGTGCCAGCAGCGTAGGGGGCGGGAATTCACCCCTCCACTTT.

This sequence joins TRBV30 and TRBJ1-2; weak D call: TRBD1 (6 bases). This CDR3 is built from 13 residues. Germline V gene sequence: CDR1 GTSNPN, CDR2 SVGIG (reference sequence). V gave up 0 bases and J gave up 7 bases, with 12 bases separating them. The CDR3 reads CAWSVLGTSGYTF. CDR3 coding DNA: TGTGCCTGGAGTGTACTTGGGACATCTGGCTACACCTTC.

This sequence joins TRBV18 and TRBJ1-1, with D possibly matching TRBD1 (5 bases). V lost 3 bases, J lost 1 base, and 18 bases lay in between. CDR1 is KGHSH, CDR2 LQKENI, per germline. The CDR3 contains 17 residues. The CDR3 is CASSPMGLPSQNTEAFF. For the CDR3, the DNA is TGTGCCAGCTCACCCATGGGGCTTCCTTCCCAGAACACTGAAGCTTTCTTT.

This clonotype was seen repeatedly, ten times or more. V gene TRBV5-1 combines with J gene TRBJ2-5, with D possibly being TRBD1 or TRBD2 (5 bases each). This CDR3 is 13 amino acids long. Germline CDR1 reads SGHRS; CDR2 reads YFSETQ. Trimming removed 5 bases from V and 9 bases from J, with 17 bases in between. The CDR3 region has the DNA TGCGCCAGCAGGGAGTCCGAGAAGGGACCCCAGTACTTC. This encodes CASRESEKGPQYF.

The J gene is TRBJ2-5, the V gene TRBV6-6; no definite D call. The CDR3 contains 13 residues. In germline, CDR1 is MNHNY, CDR2 SVGAGI (reference sequence). Trimming took 2 bases from V and 2 from J, leaving 6 bases between them. CDR3 sequence: CASSYIGQETQYF. The DNA for the CDR3 is TGTGCCAGCAGTTACATAGGGCAAGAGACCCAGTACTTC.

The V and J genes are TRBV23-1 and TRBJ1-2, with TRBD1 identical over 7 bases. TRBV23-1 is an ORF, and what it does is uncertain. V shed 3 bases, J shed 8 bases, and the junction held 21 bases outside the gene matches. CDR3 length: 18 amino acids. CDR3 bases: TGCGCCAGCAGTCAGGGGGAGCTGGACAGGCCAACGGTATACGGCTACACCTTC. The encoded protein is CASSQGELDRPTVYGYTF.